The rows below give T cell receptor beta chains drawn from one sample of a study of T cells after yellow fever vaccination. TCRdb itself ran the 5' RACE reads through MiXCR, one entry per CDR3 protein. In the table there are around 100,000 distinct CDR3 sequences, under 9% of which are singletons. Sequenced here: CD8+ T cells sorted from PBMCs, sampled 45 days after the yellow fever booster vaccination. The receptors derive from a man aged 25-45 years who received the YFV17D yellow fever vaccine. The CDR3 runs from the conserved cysteine through the conserved F or W. Fields, in order: J gene, V gene, clone size, D gene, CDR3 protein, CDR3 DNA. D genes are given only for firm matches. Clone sizes are given selectively: once, few, many, or a class where the clone is expanded.

TRBJ2-2,TRBV7-9,.,TRBD2,CASSPGTSGQTGELFF,TGTGCCAGCAGCCCAGGGACTAGCGGGCAGACCGGGGAGCTGTTTTTT
TRBJ2-7,TRBV27,many,TRBD1,CASSQGAGYEQYF,TGTGCCAGCAGCCAGGGGGCGGGCTACGAGCAGTACTTC
TRBJ1-1,TRBV30,.,.,CAWIKLEREAFF,TGTGCCTGGATTAAGTTGGAGCGTGAAGCTTTCTTT
TRBJ2-7,TRBV12-3/TRBV12-4,many,.,CASSFGLSYEQYF,TGTGCCAGCAGTTTTGGGCTTTCCTACGAGCAGTACTTC
TRBJ2-1,TRBV5-4,.,.,CASSLAASPWFF,TGTGCCAGCAGCTTGGCGGCCTCACCATGGTTCTTC
TRBJ2-7,TRBV7-6,many,.,CASSPLKDPFPYEQYF,TGTGCCAGCAGCCCACTAAAGGACCCATTCCCTTACGAGCAGTACTTC
TRBJ2-1,TRBV4-1,few,TRBD1,CASSQGTGYNEQFF,TGCGCCAGCAGCCAAGGGACAGGTTACAATGAGCAGTTCTTC
TRBJ2-3,TRBV6-5,many,TRBD2,CASQLIAGVKDTQYF,TGTGCCAGCCAATTGATAGCGGGAGTTAAGGATACGCAGTATTTT
TRBJ2-2,TRBV14,many,.,CASSHNSENTGELFF,TGTGCCAGCAGCCATAACAGCGAGAACACCGGGGAGCTGTTTTTT
TRBJ1-2,TRBV27,many,TRBD1,CASSSIGQGRGYTF,TGTGCCAGCAGTTCCATCGGACAGGGCAGGGGCTACACCTTC
TRBJ2-2,TRBV6-1,many,.,CAGSRASPFGELFF,TGTGCCGGTTCCCGGGCGAGCCCTTTCGGGGAGCTGTTTTTT
TRBJ1-5,TRBV5-1,many,.,CASSLETGVNQPQHF,TGCGCCAGCAGCTTGGAGACGGGGGTAAATCAGCCCCAGCATTTT
TRBJ2-5,TRBV11-2,many,.,CASSFWRDENETQYF,TGTGCCAGCAGCTTCTGGCGGGATGAGAATGAGACCCAGTACTTC
TRBJ1-5,TRBV6-2/TRBV6-3,many,TRBD1,CASTGAGGYQPQHF,TGTGCCAGCACCGGGGCAGGGGGTTATCAGCCCCAGCATTTT
TRBJ2-6,TRBV10-3,many,.,CAISVGAGANVLTF,TGTGCCATCTCGGTGGGGGCTGGGGCCAACGTCCTGACTTTC
TRBJ2-1,TRBV11-2,many,.,CASSFWETDTYNEQFF,TGTGCCAGCAGCTTCTGGGAGACAGATACCTACAATGAGCAGTTCTTC
TRBJ1-5,TRBV6-1,many,.,CASRDGRSNQPQHF,TGTGCCAGCAGAGACGGACGGAGCAATCAGCCCCAGCATTTT
TRBJ2-1,TRBV9,many,TRBD2,CASSGGLAGGPSSYNEQFF,TGTGCCAGCAGCGGAGGACTAGCGGGAGGTCCGAGCTCCTACAATGAGCAGTTCTTC
TRBJ2-3,TRBV27,.,TRBD2,CASSAQLAGPGNTQYF,TGTGCCAGCAGTGCCCAACTAGCGGGGCCCGGGAATACGCAGTATTTT
TRBJ1-5,TRBV7-9,many,.,CASSLEGLSQPQHF,TGTGCCAGCAGCTTAGAAGGGCTTTCTCAGCCCCAGCATTTT
TRBJ2-7,TRBV12-3/TRBV12-4,many,TRBD2,CASSLTSAYEQYF,TGTGCCAGCAGTTTAACTAGCGCCTACGAGCAGTACTTC
TRBJ2-2,TRBV29-1,many,TRBD1,CSVEAGGALTGELFF,TGCAGCGTTGAGGCAGGGGGCGCGCTGACCGGGGAGCTGTTTTTT
TRBJ2-2,TRBV4-2,few,TRBD2,CASSQRDGGDTGELFF,TGTGCCAGCAGCCAACGCGACGGGGGGGACACCGGGGAGCTGTTTTTT
TRBJ2-6,TRBV5-1,.,.,CASSLEGAGANVLTF,TGCGCCAGCAGCTTGGAAGGGGCTGGGGCCAACGTCCTGACTTTC
TRBJ2-1,TRBV5-1,many,.,CASSSLHTGNNEQFF,TGCGCCAGCAGCTCGCTCCATACAGGGAACAATGAGCAGTTCTTC
TRBJ2-7,TRBV4-3,few,TRBD2,CASSQGWGLGNEQYF,TGCGCCAGCAGCCAAGGGTGGGGACTAGGGAACGAGCAGTACTTC
TRBJ2-3,TRBV7-6,many,TRBD2,CASSFGLAGGLDTQYF,TGTGCCAGCAGCTTCGGACTAGCGGGAGGGTTAGATACGCAGTATTTT
TRBJ2-5,TRBV7-9,many,.,CASSPVQGLVGETQYF,TGTGCCAGCAGCCCCGTTCAAGGTCTCGTTGGAGAGACCCAGTACTTC
TRBJ2-6,TRBV6-2/TRBV6-3,many,.,CASSYDSRGSGANVLTF,TGTGCCAGCAGTTATGACAGCCGAGGTTCTGGGGCCAACGTCCTGACTTTC